This TCR beta chain was sequenced for a study of early T cells in non-severe SARS-CoV-2 infection. Study-wide findings and caveats: VDJdb matching skewed toward anti-spike CD8 responses, missing private and CD4 specificities.

For this clonotype: Its antigen is undetermined.

TCRdb analysed the 5' RACE reads with MiXCR anew, one entry per CDR3 protein. This table holds tens of thousands of distinct CDR3 sequences, around 15% found once. The CDR3 runs 16 residues. V was pared by 5 bases and J by 0 bases, with 13 bases between. In germline, CDR1 is MNHEY, CDR2 SVGAGI. Sequenced: whole blood. The receptor was derived from an adult who was a healthcare worker with PCR-confirmed SARS-CoV-2 infection or an uninfected control (not recorded which). V gene TRBV6-5 combines with J gene TRBJ1-4, with D maybe TRBD1 (5 bases). The CDR3 coding sequence is TGTGCCAGCAGTCTCACCCGACAGACAACTAATGAAAAACTGTTTTTT. Its translation is CASSLTRQTTNEKLFF.